The clone carrying this TCR beta chain was observed a handful of times. Its antigen is as yet unknown. These data belong to a study of CD8 T cells in ankylosing spondylitis. Overall study findings and caveats: Disease-linked clones proved CD8+ and comparatively uncommon in peripheral blood. Significant enrichment of disease-linked clones was reported in matched ankylosing spondylitis synovial fluid.

TCRdb passed the 5' RACE reads through MiXCR, listing each CDR3 protein once. The sample holds over 110,000 distinct CDR3 sequences, roughly 7.7% seen once. CDR1 and CDR2 from the germline V gene are MDHEN and SYDVKM. Between the trimmed V and J ends, which lost 8 bases and 4 bases, there was a span of 12 bases. The CDR3 loop spans 12 amino acids. The chain employs TRBV28 and TRBJ2-7, with D possibly TRBD1 on 6 matching bases. The sample consisted of synovial fluid, either unsorted or a sorted T cell fraction (not recorded which). This sequence was found in a male donor with ankylosing spondylitis. The CDR3 DNA sequence: TGTGCCAGCCGGACAGTGGATTACGAGCAGTACTTC. Its translation is CASRTVDYEQYF. Full variable domain (outside the CDR3, taken from reference TRBV28 and TRBJ2-7): DVKVTQSSRYLVKRTGEKVFLECVQDMDHENMFWYRQDPGLGLRLIYFSYDVKMKEKGDIPEGYSVSREKKERFSLILESASTNQTSMYLCASRTVDYEQYFGPGTRLTVT.